This note documents a single T cell receptor (beta chain) sequence. The data derive from a study of blood T cell repertoires in COVID-19. Study background: Acute and convalescent COVID-19 samples came from the United States, Italy and Spain. T cells, B-cell-depleted T cells, or PBMCs provided the cDNA or gDNA that served as material.

As processed by the authors: Reference gene primer amplification in the assay estimated nucleated cell counts. Clones were read by immunoSEQ multiplex PCR, and TCRdb kept only the in-frame ones, dropping some. V and J calls and clone size are as listed in that table; D and trimming were resolved from the DNA. This sample yields more than 85,000 clones, of which roughly 85% are seen a single time; over 35% belongs to the top ten. The sequenced sample was peripheral blood. The TCR sequence derives from a man older than 75 with acute or convalescent COVID-19.

In DNA, the CDR3 is TGTGCCAGCTCGCCAGGGGACACTGAAGCTTTCTTT. The encoded protein is CASSPGDTEAFF. The V gene is TRBV6-5, the J gene TRBJ1-1; tentatively, D is TRBD1 (6 bases). Per germline, CDR1 MNHEY and CDR2 SVGAGI. The CDR3 sequence is 12 residues long. The V gene lost 8 bases and the J gene lost 3 bases, with 10 bases spanning the gap.